These 6 T cell receptor beta chains originate from one sample sequenced in a study of Tregs in tolerant kidney transplant recipients. These TCRs' antigens remain unknown. Only in-frame clones appear in the TCRdb table, and some are missing; sequencing was by immunoSEQ multiplex PCR. The sample has roughly 10,000 clones, around 91% seen once; the top ten hold more than 4.5%. This material consisted of Tregs from blood cultured with allogeneic cells, taken before the transplant. The receptors come from a human patient who received a combined kidney and bone marrow transplant.

In DNA, the CDR3 is TGTGCCAGCAGCTATCTAGCGGGAGGCTCGAACACCGGGGAGCTGTTTTTT. The encoded protein is CASSYLAGGSNTGELFF. The chain recombines TRBV11-3 with TRBJ2-2, with TRBD2 matching over 11 bases. The V gene's germline CDR1 is SGHNT and CDR2 YENEEA. The CDR3 runs to 17 residues. V lost 4 bases, J lost 0 bases, and 4 bases stayed unmatched.

The chain recombines TRBV4-3 with TRBJ2-5; D is possibly TRBD2 (6 bases). The CDR3 totals 15 residues. Trimming left V 3 bases short and J 0 bases short, with 11 bases between. Germline lookup yields CDR1 LGHNA and CDR2 YSLEER. The CDR3 is CASSHEGRYQETQYF. In DNA form, the CDR3 reads TGCGCCAGCAGCCATGAGGGGAGGTACCAAGAGACCCAGTACTTC.

The chain has TRBV5-1 and TRBJ2-1, with TRBD1 identical over 8 bases. The CDR3 spans 14 residues. The V gene end was trimmed by 2 bases and the J gene end by 8 bases; junction bases not matched to a gene: 6. Germline V CDR1 and CDR2: SGHRS, YFSETQ. The CDR3 here is CASSFRQGPDEQFF. The DNA for the CDR3 is TGCGCCAGCAGCTTTAGACAGGGGCCCGATGAGCAGTTCTTC.

The chain combines TRBV15 with TRBJ2-6; no reliable D call. CDR3 length equals 13 residues. V was trimmed by 1 base and J by 3 bases, leaving 1 base between them. Per the germline V gene, CDR1 is LNHNV and CDR2 is YYDKDF (reference sequence). The CDR3 here is CATSRGGANVLTF. DNA of the CDR3: TGTGCCACCAGCAGAGGTGGGGCCAACGTCCTGACTTTC.

The CDR3 DNA reads as TGTGCCAGCAGCATTGTGCGAGGGTCCTACAATGAGCAGTTCTTC. Amino acid sequence: CASSIVRGSYNEQFF. The chain uses TRBV7-2 and TRBJ2-1; D may be TRBD2 (5 bases). The CDR3 loop spans 15 amino acids. CDR1 SGHTA and CDR2 FQGNSA come from the germline V gene. Deletions cut 5 bases from V and 1 base from J, with 12 bases between.

For the CDR3, the DNA is TGTGCCAGTAGCCGATCGACAGGGGAAGCTGGAAACACCATATATTTT. Translating gives CASSRSTGEAGNTIYF. The chain recombines TRBV19 with TRBJ1-3, with TRBD1 matching over 8 bases. Trimming removed 6 bases from V and 2 bases from J; junction bases left unmatched: 9. CDR3 length: 16 residues. Germline lookup yields CDR1 LNHDA and CDR2 SQIVND (reference sequence). Full variable domain (missing parts from reference TRBV19 and TRBJ1-3): DGGITQSPKYLFRKEGQNVTLSCEQNLNHDAMYWYRQDPGQGLRLIYYSQIVNDFQKGDIAEGYSVSREKKESFPLTVTSAQKNPTAFYLCASSRSTGEAGNTIYFGEGSWLTVV.